Each of the 16 T cell receptor beta chains below was sequenced from the same sample in a study of cytomegalovirus exposure and HLA in healthy donors. The method was immunoSEQ multiplex PCR; TCRdb's version includes in-frame clones alone and lacks a portion of them. The sample has 150,000 to 200,000 clones, around 86% seen once. Source material: PBMCs. The source of these receptors is a woman under 30 in good health and CMV-seronegative.

This chain uses TRBV6-6 with TRBJ1-5, with a possible D match to TRBD1 (5 bases). The CDR3 runs to 15 residues. Germline CDR1 reads MNHNY; CDR2 reads SVGAGI (reference sequence). V was shortened by 0 bases and J by 2 bases, with 8 bases between the two germline ends. CDR3 in amino acids: CASSYSGGGNQPQHF. CDR3 sequence (DNA): TGTGCCAGCAGTTACTCAGGAGGGGGCAATCAGCCCCAGCATTTT.

This clone has only one observation. The V gene is TRBV30, the J gene TRBJ1-2; D may be TRBD1 (6 bases). This CDR3 comprises 16 residues. CDR1 GTSNPN and CDR2 SVGIG come from the germline V gene (reference sequence). V was clipped by 3 bases and J by 3 bases, with 20 bases between them. CDR3 protein: CAWRPNYRVADYGYTF. DNA for the CDR3: TGTGCCTGGAGACCCAATTACAGGGTAGCAGACTATGGCTACACCTTC.

The genes are TRBV15 and TRBJ1-2, with TRBD1 matching over 9 bases. CDR1 LNHNV and CDR2 YYDKDF come from the germline V gene (reference sequence). The CDR3 is 14 amino acids. Trimming cost V 5 bases and J 2 bases; bases outside gene matches: 3. The CDR3 is CATSGTGINYGYTF. The CDR3 coding sequence is TGTGCCACCAGCGGGACAGGGATAAACTATGGCTACACCTTC.

The chain joins TRBV19 to TRBJ2-7, with 8 nucleotides matching TRBD2. CDR1 and CDR2 (germline): LNHDA, SQIVND (reference sequence). The V and J ends lost 5 bases and 7 bases, in that order; junction bases with no gene match: 7. The CDR3 length is 13 residues. In nucleotides, the CDR3 is TGTGCCAGTAGTCGGGAGGGCCGGAAGGAGCAGTACTTC. It yields the protein CASSREGRKEQYF.

The chain combines TRBV28 with TRBJ2-7; D may be TRBD2 (7 bases). The CDR3 runs 13 residues. Germline V gene sequence: CDR1 MDHEN, CDR2 SYDVKM. V was trimmed by 11 bases and J by 1 base, leaving 15 bases between them. CDR3 DNA: TGTGCCGTGGGAAGGGGGGGATCCTACGAGCAGTACTTC. Translated, it gives CAVGRGGSYEQYF.

This clone has a single count. The V call is TRBV4-1, the J call TRBJ2-1; 9 bases align to TRBD2. The germline gives CDR1 MGHRA, CDR2 YSYEKL. The CDR3 runs 18 residues. V lost 0 bases and J lost 3; bases outside the gene matches: 9. The CDR3 sequence is CASSQDNAAGGLYNEQFF. The CDR3 DNA is TGCGCCAGCAGCCAAGATAATGCGGCGGGGGGGCTCTACAATGAGCAGTTCTTC.

This clone has just one count. The chain employs TRBV6-5 and TRBJ1-2; D remains ambiguous. The length of the CDR3 is 13 residues. The germline V and J ends were trimmed by 8 bases and 3 bases, with 13 bases remaining between them. The germline V gene has CDR1 MNHEY and CDR2 SVGAGI. The chain's CDR3 is CASRSSSDYGYTF. CDR3 DNA sequence: TGTGCCAGCCGATCCAGCAGCGACTATGGCTACACCTTC.

This clone was recorded only once. The chain combines TRBV18 with TRBJ1-2; D might be TRBD1 (5 bases). Per germline, CDR1 KGHSH and CDR2 LQKENI. V shed 3 bases and J shed 9 bases, with 17 bases lying between them. This CDR3 comprises 14 residues. The CDR3 coding sequence is TGTGCCAGCTCACCTACATCACCAAAGGACAGCTACACCTTC. Protein sequence: CASSPTSPKDSYTF.

This clone was counted once. This sequence joins TRBV5-1 and TRBJ1-1; D unresolved. The CDR3 has 13 residues. V was clipped by 3 bases and J by 6 bases, with 12 bases between them. Germline CDR1 reads SGHRS; CDR2 reads YFSETQ. The CDR3 DNA sequence: TGCGCCAGCAGCTCCCCCGGGAAGGCTGAAGCTTTCTTT. Amino acids: CASSSPGKAEAFF.

The chain is built from TRBV5-1 and TRBJ1-3; a weak D match, TRBD1 (5 bases). CDR1 and CDR2 from the germline V gene are SGHRS and YFSETQ. The CDR3 length is 13 residues. V was cut by 0 bases and J by 9 bases, with 10 bases left in between. The CDR3 sequence: CASSLAGLSTIYF. CDR3 DNA: TGCGCCAGCAGCTTGGCAGGGCTCTCCACCATATATTTT.

This clone appeared a single time. This chain joins TRBV27 and TRBJ2-1, with D possibly being TRBD1 (6 bases). Germline V gene sequence: CDR1 MNHEY, CDR2 SMNVEV (reference sequence). This CDR3 comprises 14 residues. V lost 0 bases and J 6 bases, leaving 9 bases between the germline ends. The CDR3 here is CASSLSTGSNEQFF. DNA of the CDR3: TGTGCCAGCAGTTTATCGACAGGTAGCAATGAGCAGTTCTTC.

The rearrangement uses TRBV7-9 and TRBJ2-7, with 12 positions matching TRBD1. Germline V gene sequence: CDR1 SEHNR, CDR2 FQNEAQ (reference sequence). The V and J ends lost 1 base and 5 bases, in that order; junction bases with no gene match: 3. This CDR3 is 15 amino acids long. The CDR3 DNA sequence: TGTGCCAGCAGCTTAGTTGGGACAGGGGGCGACGAGCAGTACTTC. This gives the protein CASSLVGTGGDEQYF.

The rearrangement links TRBV6-5 to TRBJ2-1; 12 positions agree with TRBD2. CDR1 and CDR2 (germline): MNHEY, SVGAGI. There are 14 residues in the CDR3. V lost 4 bases and J lost 8; bases outside the gene matches: 3. CDR3 protein: CASSSSGRGYEQFF. DNA for the CDR3: TGTGCCAGCAGTTCTAGCGGGAGGGGGTATGAGCAGTTCTTC.

This chain uses TRBV4-1 with TRBJ2-5, with 10 bases fitting TRBD2. The J segment lost 1 base and the V segment lost 0 bases, leaving 11 bases of the junction unmatched. CDR3 size: 19 residues. Per the germline V gene, CDR1 is MGHRA and CDR2 is YSYEKL. The CDR3 nucleotides read TGCGCCAGCAGCCAAGATGCGGCTAGCGGGGGCCCTAGCCAAGAGACCCAGTACTTC. As protein: CASSQDAASGGPSQETQYF.

V is TRBV7-9 and J is TRBJ1-5; 10 nucleotides agree with TRBD1. V gave up 3 bases and J gave up 6 bases; unmatched junction bases: 11. The CDR3 spans 17 residues. Germline V gene sequence: CDR1 SEHNR, CDR2 FQNEAQ (reference sequence). The CDR3 loop reads CASSFNLNRDRGQPQHF. The DNA of the CDR3 is TGTGCCAGCAGCTTCAACTTAAACCGGGACAGGGGTCAGCCCCAGCATTTT.

This clone was seen a few times. The chain is built from TRBV6-4 and TRBJ2-3; 9 bases match TRBD2. CDR3 length: 15 amino acids. Trimming cost V 3 bases and J 3 bases; bases outside gene matches: 4. Looked up from germline, CDR1 is MRHNA and CDR2 is SNTAGT. DNA for the CDR3: TGTGCCAGCAGTGATGGCGGGGGGGAAACAGATACGCAGTATTTT. Translated, it gives CASSDGGGETDTQYF.